These 21 T cell receptor beta chains were all obtained from the same sample, sequenced in a study of cytomegalovirus exposure and HLA in healthy donors. With 60 Vbeta and 13 Jbeta primers, the PCR was carried out. The protocol was immunoSEQ multiplex PCR, while the TCRdb copy is restricted to in-frame clones and leaves out a portion. This table holds tens of thousands of clones, about 80% found once. The sequenced material came from PBMCs. The receptors were gathered from a man aged 45-65 years in good health and CMV-seropositive.

As to this clone: This sample also contains other DNA sequences that code for the same CDR3. V usage is TRBV7-9 and J usage is TRBJ2-1; D unclear. The ends were cut back, 5 bases at V and 6 bases at J, with 5 bases in the middle. The length of the CDR3 is 11 residues. Germline V lookup: CDR1 SEHNR, CDR2 FQNEAQ (reference sequence). The CDR3 DNA is TGTGCCAGCAGCCAATCCAATGAGCAGTTCTTC. Encoded protein: CASSQSNEQFF.

As to this clone: The junction differs from germline at one of its ends, possibly a read error. V gene TRBV7-7 combines with J gene TRBJ2-1; TRBD2 matches at 14 bases. Germline CDR1 reads SSHAT; CDR2 reads FNYEAQ (reference sequence). This CDR3 region has 14 residues. CDR3 residues: CASSLGLAGDEQFF. The CDR3 nucleotides read TGTGCTAGCAGCTTGGGACTAGCGGGAGATGAGCAGTTCTTC.

The rearrangement links TRBV18 to TRBJ1-1; D is undetermined. The CDR3 totals 14 residues. The germline gives CDR1 KGHSH, CDR2 LQKENI. V lost 0 bases, J lost 5 bases, and 10 bases lay in between. Written as DNA, the CDR3 is TGTGCCAGCTCACCACCGGAGCAATGGACTGAAGCTTTCTTT. Protein product: CASSPPEQWTEAFF.

CDR3 region: CASSLSFLAGRDEQFF. CDR3 bases: TGTGCCAGCAGCTTGAGTTTTCTAGCGGGAAGGGATGAGCAGTTCTTC. This chain links TRBV5-6 with TRBJ2-1; TRBD2 agrees at 9 bases. CDR3 size: 16 residues. Germline-derived CDR1 and CDR2 are SGHDT and YYEEEE. V lost 1 base and J lost 8; bases outside the gene matches: 10.

This chain uses TRBV5-1 with TRBJ2-1; tentatively, D is TRBD2 (6 bases). Trimming cost V 5 bases and J 2 bases, with 11 bases left between them. Germline V gene data show CDR1 as SGHRS and CDR2 as YFSETQ. The CDR3 totals 14 residues. CDR3 in DNA: TGCGCCAGCAGTCGGTCTAGCGCCTACAATGAGCAGTTCTTC. The encoded protein is CASSRSSAYNEQFF. Together with reference TRBV5-1 and TRBJ2-1, the CDR3 gives the full variable domain: KAGVTQTPRYLIKTRGQQVTLSCSPISGHRSVSWYQQTPGQGLQFLFEYFSETQRNKGNFPGRFSGRQFSNSRSEMNVSTLELGDSALYLCASSRSSAYNEQFFGPGTRLTVL.

Concerning this clone itself: One end of the junction does not line up with germline, which may come from a read error. The chain is built from TRBV7-9 and TRBJ2-7, with D unresolved. Germline-derived CDR1 and CDR2 are SEHNR and FQNEAQ (reference sequence). There are 12 residues in the CDR3. This chain's CDR3 is CSSSPTPDEQYF. The CDR3 coding sequence is TGTTCCAGCAGCCCAACACCAGATGAGCAGTACTTC. Using reference TRBV7-9 and TRBJ2-7 for the parts outside the CDR3, the full variable domain is DTGVSQNPRHKITKRGQNVTFRCDPISEHNRLYWYRQTLGQGPEFLTYFQNEAQLEKSRLLSDRFSAERPKGSFSTLEIQRTEQGDSAMYLCSSSPTPDEQYFGPGTRLTVT.

The V and J genes are TRBV4-1 and TRBJ2-7, with D possibly being TRBD2 (5 bases). This CDR3 has 14 amino acids. V shed 0 bases and J shed 4 bases, with 10 bases lying between them. Germline loops: CDR1 MGHRA, CDR2 YSYEKL. CDR3 bases: TGCGCCAGCAGCCAAGAGGCCGGGGTTTACGAGCAGTACTTC. Its translation: CASSQEAGVYEQYF.

V usage is TRBV5-5 and J usage is TRBJ2-5; a weak D match, TRBD1 (6 bases). Germline loops: CDR1 SGHKS, CDR2 YYEKEE (reference sequence). Trimming removed 2 bases from V and 2 bases from J, with 16 bases in between. This CDR3 comprises 16 residues. In DNA form, the CDR3 reads TGTGCCAGCAGCTTCGGCCACAGGGTGGATCAAGAGACCCAGTACTTC. Residues: CASSFGHRVDQETQYF.

CDR3 nucleotides: TGTGCCAGCAGCTTTATGGGGGGGTCTGGTGGCTACACCTTC. As protein: CASSFMGGSGGYTF. The chain uses TRBV5-6 and TRBJ1-2; a possible D gene is TRBD1 (5 bases). This CDR3 region has 14 residues. CDR1 is SGHDT, CDR2 YYEEEE, per germline. V lost 2 bases, J lost 7 bases, and 15 bases lay in between.

The chain recombines TRBV7-9 with TRBJ1-1; perhaps TRBD1 as D (5 bases). Deletions cut 1 base from V and 5 bases from J, with 11 bases between. The germline gives CDR1 SEHNR, CDR2 FQNEAQ (reference sequence). The CDR3 is 14 residues long. The CDR3 sequence is CASSLDQGRTEAFF. The CDR3 nucleotides are TGTGCCAGCAGCTTAGATCAGGGAAGGACTGAAGCTTTCTTT.

V is TRBV5-4 and J is TRBJ1-2; D remains unclear. The CDR3 covers 16 residues. CDR1 is SGHNT and CDR2 is YYREEE in the germline V gene (reference sequence). V was shortened by 3 bases and J by 1 base, with 16 bases between the two germline ends. The DNA of the CDR3 is TGTGCCAGCAGCTCGGACGGGGTCCAATTTAACTATGGCTACACCTTC. Its protein is CASSSDGVQFNYGYTF.

The J gene is TRBJ1-5, the V gene TRBV27; possibly TRBD1 for D (6 bases). V was clipped by 4 bases and J by 4 bases, with 14 bases between them. The CDR3 has 15 amino acids. CDR1 is MNHEY and CDR2 is SMNVEV in the germline V gene (reference sequence). The chain's CDR3 is CASSSFGQKNQPQHF. The CDR3, as DNA: TGTGCCAGCAGTTCTTTTGGACAGAAAAATCAGCCCCAGCATTTT.

V usage is TRBV19 and J usage is TRBJ2-7; TRBD1 matches 7 bases. V was clipped by 5 bases and J by 4 bases; unmatched bases: 11. This CDR3 is 15 amino acids long. Germline lookup yields CDR1 LNHDA and CDR2 SQIVND (reference sequence). CDR3 residues: CASSPSPGQSYEQYF. The CDR3, as DNA: TGTGCCAGTAGTCCCTCCCCGGGACAGTCTTACGAGCAGTACTTC.

The chain uses TRBV2 and TRBJ2-1; possibly TRBD2 for D (6 bases). The CDR3 runs to 14 residues. Germline V lookup: CDR1 SNHLY, CDR2 FYNNEI. V lost 5 bases and J 8 bases, leaving 16 bases between the germline ends. As DNA, the CDR3 is TGTGCCAGCAGTTCTAGAGGGAGGAGAGATGAGCAGTTCTTC. It encodes CASSSRGRRDEQFF.

The chain employs TRBV27 and TRBJ2-7; 9 bases are a match to TRBD1. Germline V gene sequence: CDR1 MNHEY, CDR2 SMNVEV (reference sequence). The CDR3 extends over 15 amino acids. The trim removed 4 bases at V and 3 bases at J, leaving 7 bases unmatched. The CDR3, as DNA: TGTGCCAGCAGTTCCATGCGGACAGGGGTCTACGAGCAGTACTTC. This codes for CASSSMRTGVYEQYF.

The chain carries TRBV18 and TRBJ2-1, with 7 bases that match TRBD2. Germline V gene lookup returns CDR1 KGHSH and CDR2 LQKENI. V lost 0 bases and J lost 4; bases outside the gene matches: 12. The CDR3 is made up of 18 amino acids. The CDR3 DNA follows: TGTGCCAGCTCACCACCGGCCCCGACTAGCTTGTGGTACAATGAGCAGTTCTTC. As protein: CASSPPAPTSLWYNEQFF.

The chain links TRBV5-8 to TRBJ2-3, with D hard to call. Trimming removed 1 base from V and 11 bases from J, with 14 bases in between. CDR3 length equals 13 residues. In germline, CDR1 is SGHTS, CDR2 YDEGEE. The CDR3 sequence: CASSLTMVSGQYF. The DNA of the CDR3 is TGTGCCAGCAGCTTGACCATGGTTAGTGGGCAGTATTTT. The variable domain in full, with the rest retrieved from reference TRBV5-8 and TRBJ2-3, is EAGVTQSPTHLIKTRGQQATLRCSPISGHTSVYWYQQALGLGLQFLLWYDEGEERNRGNFPPRFSGRQFPNYSSELNVNALELEDSALYLCASSLTMVSGQYFGPGTRLTVL.

This chain links TRBV5-1 with TRBJ2-2, with 10 nucleotides matching TRBD2. With V trimmed by 4 bases and J by 6 bases, 6 bases remained unmatched. Per germline, CDR1 SGHRS and CDR2 YFSETQ. The CDR3 covers 15 residues. The DNA of the CDR3 is TGCGCCAGCAGCGTTACCGGGACTAGCGCCGGGGAGCTGTTTTTT. It specifies CASSVTGTSAGELFF.

This chain links TRBV7-9 with TRBJ2-5; 9 nucleotides match TRBD2. Matching the DNA end better, TRBJ2-7 makes the J call doubtful. Germline loops: CDR1 SEHNR, CDR2 FQNEAQ (reference sequence). The CDR3 extends over 15 amino acids. The CDR3, as DNA: TGTGCCAGCAGCAAGGCTAGCGGGGAAACCTACGAGCAGTACTTC. As protein: CASSKASGETYEQYF.

V gene TRBV2 combines with J gene TRBJ2-1; D possibly corresponds to TRBD2 (5 bases). This CDR3 has 13 amino acids. The germline CDR1 and CDR2 sequences are SNHLY and FYNNEI. With 10 bases removed from V and 5 bases from J, the gap between germline ends came to 15 bases. The CDR3 reads CANQLLENNEQFF. The CDR3 DNA reads TGTGCCAACCAGTTACTAGAAAACAATGAGCAGTTCTTC.

V is TRBV7-3 and J is TRBJ1-3; 8 bases fit TRBD1. The CDR3 sequence is 16 residues long. V was pared by 3 bases and J by 0 bases, with 4 bases of the junction left unmatched. The germline gives CDR1 SGHTA, CDR2 FQGTGA. The CDR3 bases are TGTGCCAGCAGCTTCGGACAGGGCAGCTCTGGAAACACCATATATTTT. Amino acids: CASSFGQGSSGNTIYF.